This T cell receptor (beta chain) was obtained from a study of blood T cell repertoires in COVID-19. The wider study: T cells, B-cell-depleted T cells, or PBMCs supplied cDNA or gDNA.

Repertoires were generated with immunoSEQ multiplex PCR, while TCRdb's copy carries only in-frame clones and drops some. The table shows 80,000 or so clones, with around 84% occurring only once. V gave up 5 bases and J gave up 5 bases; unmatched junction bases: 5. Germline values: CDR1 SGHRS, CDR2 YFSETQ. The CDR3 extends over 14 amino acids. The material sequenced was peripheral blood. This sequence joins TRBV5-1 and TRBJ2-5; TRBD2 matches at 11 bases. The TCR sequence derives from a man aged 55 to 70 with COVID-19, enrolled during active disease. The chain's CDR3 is CASRLAGDWETQYF. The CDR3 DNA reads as TGCGCCAGCAGACTAGCGGGGGACTGGGAGACCCAGTACTTC. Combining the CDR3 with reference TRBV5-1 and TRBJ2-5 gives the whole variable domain KAGVTQTPRYLIKTRGQQVTLSCSPISGHRSVSWYQQTPGQGLQFLFEYFSETQRNKGNFPGRFSGRQFSNSRSEMNVSTLELGDSALYLCASRLAGDWETQYFGPGTRLLVL.